This T cell receptor (beta chain) was observed in a study of beta chain features in type 1 diabetes. Findings of the study overall: cDNA-based reads could over-represent cells with high TCR expression. Across patients, naive, central memory and Treg TCRB repertoires exhibited apparently greater similarity than was observed across healthy donors.

CDR1 is SEHNR, CDR2 FQNEAQ, per germline (reference sequence). With 5 bases clipped from V and 7 bases from J, the junction kept 9 bases outside the gene matches. CDR3 size: 16 residues. Each donor gave one heparinised blood draw averaging about 116 mL. Worth noting for this clone: What it binds is not known.

The entirety of the isolated RNA underwent reverse transcription, so expressed TCRB transcripts were sequenced. Using immunoSEQ multiplex PCR, the repertoire was profiled, and TCRdb retains in-frame clones only, with some absent. This sample has roughly 300,000 clones, with approximately 8% found just once. The source of this sequence is a woman aged 18 to 35 in good health. The chain links TRBV7-9 to TRBJ1-4; 11 positions agree with TRBD1. The sample consisted of central memory CD4+ T cells from blood. CDR3 region: CASSSGQGAGGEKLFF. The CDR3 DNA is TGTGCCAGCAGCAGCGGACAGGGGGCAGGGGGTGAAAAACTGTTTTTT. Full variable domain (missing parts from reference TRBV7-9 and TRBJ1-4): DTGVSQNPRHKITKRGQNVTFRCDPISEHNRLYWYRQTLGQGPEFLTYFQNEAQLEKSRLLSDRFSAERPKGSFSTLEIQRTEQGDSAMYLCASSSGQGAGGEKLFFGSGTQLSVL.